These 17 T cell receptor beta chains share one sample of origin, sequenced in a study of PD-1 blockade in classical Hodgkin lymphoma. Sequencing used immunoSEQ multiplex PCR; TCRdb keeps in-frame clones, though not all of them. This sample carries approximately 11,000 clones, 70% to 85% of them seen once, and the ten largest clones take 5% to 6.5%. Brentuximab vedotin exposure varied among the patients, all of whom had relapsed after autologous stem cell transplantation. This specimen consisted of peripheral blood mononuclear cells (PBMCs), obtained before the second cycle of nivolumab. The receptors here all came from a human donor with classical Hodgkin lymphoma.

The CDR3, as DNA: TGTGCCAGCAGCCCGGGGGTCTCGGTCACAGATACGCAGTATTTT. Translation: CASSPGVSVTDTQYF. The chain carries TRBV7-3 and TRBJ2-3, with D possibly TRBD2 on 6 matching bases. The CDR3 extends over 15 amino acids. Trimming took off 5 bases at V and 2 bases at J, with 14 bases between the two ends. The germline gives CDR1 SGHTA, CDR2 FQGTGA.

J is TRBJ1-2 and V is TRBV28; D remains ambiguous. CDR3 size: 13 residues. V lost 0 bases and J 2 bases, leaving 4 bases between the germline ends. Germline loops: CDR1 MDHEN, CDR2 SYDVKM. The CDR3 DNA is TGTGCCAGCAGTTTATGGCAGAACTATGGCTACACCTTC. This codes for CASSLWQNYGYTF.

The chain is built from TRBV5-4 and TRBJ1-2; no clear D. Trimming left V 0 bases short and J 3 bases short, with 12 bases between. This CDR3 is built from 15 residues. In germline, CDR1 is SGHNT, CDR2 YYREEE (reference sequence). For the CDR3, the DNA is TGTGCCAGCAGCTTGGGGACCGAATCCTACTATGGCTACACCTTC. The encoded protein is CASSLGTESYYGYTF.

About this clone itself: At one end the junction does not follow the germline gene, possibly because of a read error. The CDR3 spells CASSYRGGFTF. CDR3 DNA: TGTGCCAGCAGTTACAGGGGCGGCTTCACCTTC. The genes are TRBV6-6 and TRBJ1-2; tentatively, D is TRBD1 (5 bases). The CDR3 loop spans 11 amino acids. CDR1 is MNHNY and CDR2 is SVGAGI in the germline V gene (reference sequence).

The V and J genes are TRBV18 and TRBJ2-4; D possibly corresponds to TRBD2 (6 bases). V shed 1 base and J shed 0 bases, with 13 bases lying between them. The CDR3 is made up of 17 amino acids. Germline lookup yields CDR1 KGHSH and CDR2 LQKENI. The CDR3 sequence: CASSPQLAVLAKNIQYF. CDR3 bases: TGTGCCAGCTCACCACAACTAGCCGTCCTAGCCAAAAACATTCAGTACTTC.

The V call is TRBV29-1, the J call TRBJ2-1; 8 bases line up with TRBD2. Germline lookup yields CDR1 SQVTM and CDR2 ANQGSEA. The V segment lost 3 bases and the J segment 0 bases; nucleotides outside the gene matches: 1. The CDR3 extends over 14 amino acids. The DNA of the CDR3 is TGCAGCGTTGATGCGGGAGGCTCCTACAATGAGCAGTTCTTC. This translates into CSVDAGGSYNEQFF.

This clone was seen only once. The chain links TRBV5-6 to TRBJ2-1; unclear D gene. Per germline, CDR1 SGHDT and CDR2 YYEEEE. This CDR3 is 14 amino acids long. The V end was cut by 3 bases, the J end by 2 bases, with 9 bases between. CDR3: CASSWAGPYNEQFF. The CDR3 nucleotides read TGTGCCAGCAGCTGGGCAGGTCCCTACAATGAGCAGTTCTTC.

The CDR3 sequence is CASSSGTSGGGTDTQYF. CDR3 nucleotide sequence: TGCGCCAGCAGCTCTGGGACTAGCGGGGGAGGGACAGATACGCAGTATTTT. The rearrangement links TRBV5-1 to TRBJ2-3, with 14 bases matching TRBD2. The J segment lost 3 bases and the V segment lost 3 bases, leaving 6 bases of the junction unmatched. Germline V gene sequence: CDR1 SGHRS, CDR2 YFSETQ. The CDR3 sequence is 17 residues long.

The rearrangement uses TRBV2 and TRBJ2-1; D is perhaps TRBD2 (6 bases). Germline assignment: CDR1 SNHLY and CDR2 FYNNEI. This CDR3 is 12 amino acids long. Between the trimmed V and J ends, which lost 6 bases and 7 bases, there was a span of 10 bases. The CDR3 sequence is CASRRLVNEQFF. The CDR3 DNA sequence: TGTGCCAGCAGACGACTAGTTAATGAGCAGTTCTTC.

The rearrangement uses TRBV5-1 and TRBJ2-2; 9 nucleotides align to TRBD1. This CDR3 is built from 15 residues. Germline CDR1 SGHRS, CDR2 YFSETQ. The ends lost 2 bases at V and 8 bases at J; junction bases unmatched: 7. This CDR3 reads CASSFTGGVAGELFF. In nucleotides, the CDR3 is TGCGCCAGCAGCTTTACAGGGGGCGTTGCAGGGGAGCTGTTTTTT.

The rearrangement uses TRBV5-1 and TRBJ2-5; D unclear. CDR3 length: 11 amino acids. CDR1 and CDR2 from the germline V gene are SGHRS and YFSETQ. Between the trimmed V and J ends, which lost 4 bases and 2 bases, there was a span of 3 bases. The CDR3 nucleotides are TGCGCCAGCAGCCGGCAAGAGACCCAGTACTTC. Protein product: CASSRQETQYF.

The chain combines TRBV7-2 with TRBJ2-3; D is undetermined. V lost 5 bases and J 2 bases, leaving 8 bases between the germline ends. From germline, CDR1 is SGHTA and CDR2 FQGNSA. The CDR3 covers 13 residues. The CDR3, as DNA: TGTGCCAGCAGCCGCTCGCTCACAGATACGCAGTATTTT. Translation: CASSRSLTDTQYF.

Of note for this clone: Other DNA sequences in this sample translate to the same CDR3. The rearrangement links TRBV7-9 to TRBJ2-1, with 7 bases identical to TRBD1. The CDR3 sequence is 16 residues long. Germline CDR1 reads SEHNR; CDR2 reads FQNEAQ (reference sequence). After removal of 5 bases from V and 0 bases from J, the junction contained 7 bases not matched to a gene. The chain's CDR3 is CASSGRQGSSYNEQFF. CDR3 coding DNA: TGTGCCAGCAGCGGCCGACAGGGCAGCTCCTACAATGAGCAGTTCTTC.

The gene calls are TRBV19 and TRBJ2-5, with 11 bases identical to TRBD1. Germline CDR1 is LNHDA and CDR2 is SQIVND (reference sequence). The junction had 11 bases not matched to a gene; V was cut back by 7 bases and J by 4 bases. This CDR3 region has 16 residues. In nucleotides, the CDR3 is TGTGCCAGTATCACGGACAGGGGGCCATCGGGAGAGACCCAGTACTTC. This sequence encodes CASITDRGPSGETQYF.

The chain combines TRBV5-1 with TRBJ1-1; D perhaps matches TRBD1 (5 bases). This CDR3 is built from 13 residues. Trimming stripped 1 base from V and 5 bases from J, with 9 bases between. Germline V gene lookup returns CDR1 SGHRS and CDR2 YFSETQ. The CDR3 DNA follows: TGCGCCAGCAGCTTGCAGGGTGGAACTGAAGCTTTCTTT. Protein product: CASSLQGGTEAFF.

The gene calls are TRBV9 and TRBJ2-3; 9 bases are shared with TRBD2. This CDR3 spans 18 amino acids. Germline trimming cut 4 bases from V and 0 bases from J; bases unmatched to any gene: 12. Germline V gene data show CDR1 as SGDLS and CDR2 as YYNGEE. The CDR3 spells CASSPHPGAGGSTDTQYF. CDR3 DNA: TGTGCCAGCAGCCCCCACCCGGGTGCGGGGGGGAGCACAGATACGCAGTATTTT.

The J gene is TRBJ2-1, the V gene TRBV10-3; 8 nucleotides line up with TRBD2. Trimming at V came to 2 bases and at J to 6 bases, leaving 3 bases not matched to a gene. The length of the CDR3 is 14 residues. Looked up from germline, CDR1 is ENHRY and CDR2 is SYGVKD. The DNA for the CDR3 is TGTGCCATCAGTGAGCCGGGGGGGGTCAATGAGCAGTTCTTC. As protein: CAISEPGGVNEQFF.